This T cell receptor beta chain stems from a study of T cell responses to AZD1222 COVID-19 vaccine. Looking at the study overall: Second-dose schedules of about 4 or about 12 weeks were combined. The study's findings and limits: Donors in the cohort were predominantly white British and more often female, and clonal diversity was possibly underestimated.

Germline CDR1 is LGHDT and CDR2 is YNNKEL (reference sequence). The V segment lost 1 base and the J segment 4 bases; nucleotides outside the gene matches: 5. The CDR3 has 16 residues. This clone was seen once. Its antigen is currently unknown. Profiled with immunoSEQ multiplex PCR; TCRdb holds only in-frame clones, not every one. This table has about 110,000 clones, just over 85% appearing once. V and J are TRBV3-1 (or the pseudogene TRBV3-2) and TRBJ1-2; 11 bases map to TRBD1. Sequencing was performed on peripheral blood, taken on day 0 of AZD1222 vaccination. This clonotype was sampled from an adult in good health. CDR3 nucleotides: TGTGCCAGCAGCCAAGTGGGACAGGGGGTTGGCTATGGCTACACCTTC. Translating it yields CASSQVGQGVGYGYTF.